The 17 T cell receptor beta chains listed next were all sequenced from one sample in a study of glioma-infiltrating T cells after dendritic cell vaccination. Clones were read by immunoSEQ multiplex PCR, and TCRdb kept only the in-frame ones, dropping some. The data contain roughly 98,000 clones, approximately 90% of them singletons. The specimen was blood, collected before dendritic cell vaccination. Source of these receptors: a human donor with glioblastoma.

The rearrangement joins TRBV5-1 to TRBJ2-7; 8 positions match TRBD2. Trimming cost V 0 bases and J 0 bases; bases outside gene matches: 2. The CDR3 is made up of 15 amino acids. Germline V gives CDR1 SGHRS, CDR2 YFSETQ. The CDR3 loop reads CASSLEAGASYEQYF. CDR3 coding DNA: TGCGCCAGCAGCTTGGAAGCGGGGGCCTCCTACGAGCAGTACTTC.

The chain uses TRBV6-1 and TRBJ2-1; 8 bases align to TRBD2. V was pared by 8 bases and J by 4 bases, with 10 bases of the junction left unmatched. The CDR3 contains 15 residues. CDR1 is MNHNS, CDR2 SASEGT, per germline. CDR3 sequence: CASPSSGLDYNEQFF. CDR3 nucleotides: TGTGCCAGCCCTTCTAGCGGGTTGGATTACAATGAGCAGTTCTTC.

The chain uses TRBV4-1 and TRBJ1-5, with D tentatively TRBD1 (5 bases). The germline gives CDR1 MGHRA, CDR2 YSYEKL. The V gene lost 1 base and the J gene lost 7 bases, with 11 bases spanning the gap. CDR3 size: 14 residues. Here the CDR3 DNA reads TGCGCCAGCAGCCAAGCAGGGTCACGGCAGCCCCAGCATTTT. Translation: CASSQAGSRQPQHF.

This clone showed up just once. J is TRBJ1-4 and V is TRBV9, with 9 bases fitting TRBD1. The junction had 4 bases not matched to a gene; V was cut back by 2 bases and J by 5 bases. Per germline, CDR1 SGDLS and CDR2 YYNGEE. The CDR3 is 15 residues long. CDR3 nucleotides: TGTGCCAGCAGCGTCGACAGGGGGGAAAATGAAAAACTGTTTTTT. Protein product: CASSVDRGENEKLFF.

V and J are TRBV7-3 and TRBJ2-1; a weak D match, TRBD2 (5 bases). V gave up 4 bases and J gave up 3 bases, with 7 bases separating them. Germline assignment: CDR1 SGHTA and CDR2 FQGTGA. CDR3 size: 13 residues. The CDR3 DNA reads as TGTGCCAGCAGCTCTACTAGCTACAATGAGCAGTTCTTC. Amino acids: CASSSTSYNEQFF.

This clone appeared a single time. This rearrangement joins TRBV9 to TRBJ2-5; TRBD2 matches at 9 bases. Trimming cost V 0 bases and J 5 bases; bases outside gene matches: 5. The CDR3 has 15 residues. Germline values: CDR1 SGDLS, CDR2 YYNGEE. The CDR3 sequence: CASSVVAGGLETQYF. The CDR3 DNA follows: TGTGCCAGCAGCGTAGTTGCGGGGGGGCTGGAGACCCAGTACTTC.

As for this clone: Other nucleotide sequences from this sample produce the same CDR3. Here the CDR3 reads CASSYGLAGAYEQYF. The CDR3 DNA reads TGTGCCAGCAGTTACGGTCTAGCGGGAGCCTACGAGCAGTACTTC. The chain employs TRBV6-5 and TRBJ2-7; 10 bases fit TRBD2. V shed 2 bases and J 2 bases; nucleotides not matched to a gene: 3. The germline CDR1 and CDR2 sequences are MNHEY and SVGAGI. The CDR3 is 15 amino acids.

V is TRBV11-2 and J is TRBJ2-4; 9 bases agree with TRBD2. The CDR3 spans 15 residues. The J segment lost 9 bases and the V segment lost 2 bases, leaving 8 bases of the junction unmatched. Germline CDR1 reads SGHAT; CDR2 reads FQNNGV. The CDR3 DNA reads TGTGCCAGCAGCTTACCCCCAAGAGCGGGGGGCATTCAGTACTTC. This encodes CASSLPPRAGGIQYF.

The V gene is TRBV19, the J gene TRBJ2-3, with D perhaps TRBD2 (6 bases). The germline V gene encodes CDR1 LNHDA and CDR2 SQIVND (reference sequence). V was clipped by 5 bases and J by 1 base, with 13 bases between them. This CDR3 comprises 15 residues. The CDR3 reads CASSLWRGRTDTQYF. CDR3 DNA sequence: TGTGCCAGTAGTTTGTGGAGGGGCCGCACAGATACGCAGTATTTT.

The CDR3 loop is CASSLAGGGDTQYF. The CDR3 DNA sequence: TGTGCCAGCAGCTTAGCGGGAGGGGGGGATACGCAGTATTTT. V gene TRBV7-9 combines with J gene TRBJ2-3; TRBD2 might be the D (7 bases). The germline CDR1 and CDR2 sequences are SEHNR and FQNEAQ (reference sequence). Trimming took 0 bases from V and 6 from J, leaving 10 bases between them. The CDR3 has 14 residues.

This clone has more than one count but fewer than ten. The chain is built from TRBV6-6 and TRBJ1-5; the D is unclear. V was clipped by 2 bases and J by 5 bases, with 7 bases between them. CDR1 MNHNY and CDR2 SVGAGI come from the germline V gene (reference sequence). This CDR3 contains 13 residues. The CDR3 DNA reads TGTGCCAGCAGTTACGGCAGCGATCAGCCCCAGCATTTT. It translates to CASSYGSDQPQHF.

This sequence joins TRBV19 and TRBJ1-5, with D possibly matching TRBD1 (6 bases). The V and J ends lost 4 bases and 5 bases respectively, with 12 bases between them. Germline values: CDR1 LNHDA, CDR2 SQIVND (reference sequence). CDR3 length: 14 amino acids. The CDR3 region has the DNA TGTGCCAGTAGTACCGGGACAACCGATCAGCCCCAGCATTTT. Amino acids: CASSTGTTDQPQHF. Drawing the rest from reference TRBV19 and TRBJ1-5, the complete variable domain is DGGITQSPKYLFRKEGQNVTLSCEQNLNHDAMYWYRQDPGQGLRLIYYSQIVNDFQKGDIAEGYSVSREKKESFPLTVTSAQKNPTAFYLCASSTGTTDQPQHFGDGTRLSIL.

The chain uses TRBV6-1 and TRBJ2-7; D possibly corresponds to TRBD2 (6 bases). This CDR3 is built from 15 residues. V lost 1 base to trimming and J lost 6 bases, with 16 bases between them. Germline V gene lookup returns CDR1 MNHNS and CDR2 SASEGT. In DNA form, the CDR3 reads TGTGCCAGCAGTGAAGGGGCAGTGGGGGGTCTCGAGCAGTACTTC. Amino acids: CASSEGAVGGLEQYF.

The chain is built from TRBV7-9 and TRBJ1-4; D call uncertain. V was trimmed by 3 bases and J by 15 bases, leaving 17 bases between them. Germline V CDR1 and CDR2: SEHNR, FQNEAQ (reference sequence). There are 13 residues in the CDR3. The CDR3 here is CASSLGAVETVFF. The CDR3 bases are TGTGCCAGCAGCTTGGGCGCTGTGGAAACGGTGTTTTTT. Complete variable domain (other parts from reference TRBV7-9 and TRBJ1-4): DTGVSQNPRHKITKRGQNVTFRCDPISEHNRLYWYRQTLGQGPEFLTYFQNEAQLEKSRLLSDRFSAERPKGSFSTLEIQRTEQGDSAMYLCASSLGAVETVFFGSGTQLSVL.

V usage is TRBV28 and J usage is TRBJ1-5, with D unresolved. Trimming cost V 2 bases and J 6 bases, with 5 bases left between them. The germline V gene has CDR1 MDHEN and CDR2 SYDVKM. The CDR3 is made up of 12 amino acids. CDR3 sequence reads: CASSLGGQPQHF. The CDR3 bases are TGTGCCAGCAGTTTAGGCGGTCAGCCCCAGCATTTT.

In its sample, this clone was seen a few times. The chain combines TRBV4-2 with TRBJ1-1; the D gene is possibly TRBD1 (6 bases). The CDR3 is made up of 15 amino acids. Per germline, CDR1 LGHNA and CDR2 YNFKEQ. The ends were cut back, 0 bases at V and 1 base at J, with 9 bases in the middle. In DNA, the CDR3 is TGTGCCAGCAGCCAAGAAAGGGGGAGGAACACTGAAGCTTTCTTT. Its protein is CASSQERGRNTEAFF.

The V and J genes are TRBV28 and TRBJ1-5; 7 nucleotides match TRBD1. Germline loops: CDR1 MDHEN, CDR2 SYDVKM. This CDR3 has 16 residues. The trim removed 4 bases at V and 6 bases at J, leaving 12 bases unmatched. CDR3 sequence reads: CASSSVTDRAFQPQHF. The CDR3 bases are TGTGCCAGCAGTTCTGTAACCGACAGGGCTTTTCAGCCCCAGCATTTT.